This T cell receptor (beta chain) comes out of a study of type 1 regulatory T cells (dated by TCRdb to about 2021). For the study in its entirety: The study characterized an in vitro protocol that generated a Tr1-enriched, alloantigen-specific CD4 T cell product named T-allo10. T-allo10 was being tested clinically in patients with hematological malignancies who were undergoing allogeneic hematopoietic stem cell transplantation.

CDR1 and CDR2 are drawn from the germline V gene: KGHSH, LQKENI. The junction shows trimming of 6 bases on V and 0 bases on J, plus 11 bases between the germline ends. The CDR3 spans 15 residues, from the cysteine through the phenylalanine. The DNA shown is the 45-base CDR3, in frame from base 1. Many counts were recorded for this clonotype. Its antigen remains unidentified. No much larger clone is present one base from it, and per-base qualities are unavailable. Sequenced on an Illumina MiSeq. The public sequencing data were trimmed at Q25 with fastp and processed into clonotypes with MiXCR by TCRdb, which kept only in-frame beta chains. Rows are combined by CDR3 protein, so each entry shows the most common genes and DNA. The table for this sample lists about 100,000 distinct CDR3 sequences; around a third of them were counted only once. The ten largest clones take up less than 2.5% of the sample.

This clonotype was obtained from a human donor in good health. Material: CD4+ T cells, either the whole sample or a sorted fraction (not recorded which). The V and J genes are TRBV18 and TRBJ1-4; the D region possibly corresponds to TRBD1 (5 bases align). The CDR3 here reads CASSPDSATNEKLFF. The DNA reads as follows: TGTGCCAGCTCTCCAGACAGTGCAACTAATGAAAAACTGTTTTTT.